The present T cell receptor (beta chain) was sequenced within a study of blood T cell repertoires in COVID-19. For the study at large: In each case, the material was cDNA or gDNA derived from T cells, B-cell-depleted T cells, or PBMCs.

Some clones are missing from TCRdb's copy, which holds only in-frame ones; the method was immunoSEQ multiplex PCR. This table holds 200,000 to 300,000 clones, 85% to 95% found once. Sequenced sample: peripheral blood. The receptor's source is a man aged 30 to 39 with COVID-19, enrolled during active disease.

CDR3 DNA sequence: TGCGCCAGCAGCGAGGGACAGGGCCAAGTTGGGGCCCAGCATTTT. Its protein product is CASSEGQGQVGAQHF. The chain links TRBV10-2 to TRBJ1-5; 9 bases line up with TRBD1. V trimming: 6 bases; J trimming: 11 bases; junction bases outside the gene matches: 14. This CDR3 spans 15 amino acids. The V gene's germline CDR1 is WSHSY and CDR2 SAAADI.